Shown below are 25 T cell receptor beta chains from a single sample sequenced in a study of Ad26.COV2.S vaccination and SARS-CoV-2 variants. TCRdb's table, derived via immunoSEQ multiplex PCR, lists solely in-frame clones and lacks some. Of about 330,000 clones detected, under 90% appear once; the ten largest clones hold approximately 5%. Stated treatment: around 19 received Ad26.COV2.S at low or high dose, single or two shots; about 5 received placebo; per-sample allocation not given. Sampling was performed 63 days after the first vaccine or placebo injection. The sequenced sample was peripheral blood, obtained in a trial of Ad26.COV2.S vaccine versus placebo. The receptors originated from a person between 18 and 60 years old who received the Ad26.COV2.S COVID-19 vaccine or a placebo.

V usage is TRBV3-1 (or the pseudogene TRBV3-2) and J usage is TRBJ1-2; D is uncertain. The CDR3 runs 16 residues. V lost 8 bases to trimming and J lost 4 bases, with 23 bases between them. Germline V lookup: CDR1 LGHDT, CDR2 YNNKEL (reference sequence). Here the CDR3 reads CASAPQARAGFYGYTF. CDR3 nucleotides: TGTGCCAGCGCTCCACAAGCTAGGGCGGGATTCTATGGCTACACCTTC.

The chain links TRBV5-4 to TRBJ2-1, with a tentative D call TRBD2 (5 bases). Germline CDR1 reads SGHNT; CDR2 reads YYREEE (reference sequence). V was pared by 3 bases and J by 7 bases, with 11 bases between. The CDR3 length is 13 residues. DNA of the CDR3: TGTGCCAGCAGCTCCGGGGATTCAAATGAGCAGTTCTTC. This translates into CASSSGDSNEQFF.

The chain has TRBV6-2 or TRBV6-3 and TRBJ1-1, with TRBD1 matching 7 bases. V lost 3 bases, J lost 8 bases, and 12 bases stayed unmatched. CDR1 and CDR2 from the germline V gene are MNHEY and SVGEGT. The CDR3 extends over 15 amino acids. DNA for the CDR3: TGTGCCAGCAGTTATCGCCCACAGGGGAGCTCCGAAGCTTTCTTT. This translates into CASSYRPQGSSEAFF.

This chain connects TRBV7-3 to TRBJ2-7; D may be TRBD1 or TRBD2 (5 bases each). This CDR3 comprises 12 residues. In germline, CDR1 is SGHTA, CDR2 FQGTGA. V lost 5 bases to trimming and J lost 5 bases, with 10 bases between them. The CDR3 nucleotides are TGTGCCAGCAGCATGGGACGGAACGAGCAGTACGTC. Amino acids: CASSMGRNEQYV.

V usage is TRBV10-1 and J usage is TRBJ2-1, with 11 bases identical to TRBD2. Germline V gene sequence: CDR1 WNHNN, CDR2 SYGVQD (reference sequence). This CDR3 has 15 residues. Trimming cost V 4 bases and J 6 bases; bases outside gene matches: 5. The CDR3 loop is CASSARLAGGNEQFF. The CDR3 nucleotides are TGCGCCAGCAGTGCCCGTCTAGCGGGGGGCAATGAGCAGTTCTTC.

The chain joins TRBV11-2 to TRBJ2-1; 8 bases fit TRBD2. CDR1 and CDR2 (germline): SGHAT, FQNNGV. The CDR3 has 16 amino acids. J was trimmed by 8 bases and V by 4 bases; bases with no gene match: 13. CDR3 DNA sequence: TGTGCCAGCAGCTCCCCCCGGGGATCGGGAGGGGATGAGCAGTTCTTC. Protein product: CASSSPRGSGGDEQFF.

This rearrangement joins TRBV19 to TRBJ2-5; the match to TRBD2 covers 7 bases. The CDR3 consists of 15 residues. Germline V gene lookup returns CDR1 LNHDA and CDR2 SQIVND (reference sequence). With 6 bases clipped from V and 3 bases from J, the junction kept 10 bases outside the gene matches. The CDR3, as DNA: TGTGCCAGTAGCGGTCAGCGGGGAAAAGAAGAGACCCAGTACTTC. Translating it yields CASSGQRGKEETQYF.

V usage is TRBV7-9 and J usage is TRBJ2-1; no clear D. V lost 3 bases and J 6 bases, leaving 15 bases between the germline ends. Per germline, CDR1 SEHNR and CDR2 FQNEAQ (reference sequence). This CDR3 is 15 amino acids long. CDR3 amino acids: CASSFGELGPNEQFF. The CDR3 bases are TGTGCCAGCAGCTTTGGGGAATTGGGTCCCAATGAGCAGTTCTTC.

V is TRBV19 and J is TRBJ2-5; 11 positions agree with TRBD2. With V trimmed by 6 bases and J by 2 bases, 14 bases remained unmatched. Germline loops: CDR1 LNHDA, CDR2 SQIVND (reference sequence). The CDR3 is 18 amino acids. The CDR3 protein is CASSIGGLAGGSQETQYF. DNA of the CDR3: TGTGCCAGTAGCATTGGAGGGCTAGCGGGGGGTAGTCAAGAGACCCAGTACTTC. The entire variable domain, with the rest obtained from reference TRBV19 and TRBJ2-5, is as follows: DGGITQSPKYLFRKEGQNVTLSCEQNLNHDAMYWYRQDPGQGLRLIYYSQIVNDFQKGDIAEGYSVSREKKESFPLTVTSAQKNPTAFYLCASSIGGLAGGSQETQYFGPGTRLLVL.

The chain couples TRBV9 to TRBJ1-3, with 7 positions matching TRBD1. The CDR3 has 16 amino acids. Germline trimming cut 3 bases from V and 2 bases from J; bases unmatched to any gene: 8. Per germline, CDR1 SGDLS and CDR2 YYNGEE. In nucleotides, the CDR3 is TGTGCCAGCAGCGCCCACCGGACAGGCGCTGGAAACACCATATATTTT. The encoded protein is CASSAHRTGAGNTIYF. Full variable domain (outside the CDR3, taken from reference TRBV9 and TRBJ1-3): DSGVTQTPKHLITATGQRVTLRCSPRSGDLSVYWYQQSLDQGLQFLIQYYNGEERAKGNILERFSAQQFPDLHSELNLSSLELGDSALYFCASSAHRTGAGNTIYFGEGSWLTVV.

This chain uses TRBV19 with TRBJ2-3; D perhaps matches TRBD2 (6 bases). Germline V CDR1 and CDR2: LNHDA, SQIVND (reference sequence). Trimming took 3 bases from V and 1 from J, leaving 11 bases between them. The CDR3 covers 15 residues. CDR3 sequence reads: CASSIGGTGTDTQYF. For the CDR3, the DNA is TGTGCCAGTAGTATTGGGGGGACCGGCACAGATACGCAGTATTTT.

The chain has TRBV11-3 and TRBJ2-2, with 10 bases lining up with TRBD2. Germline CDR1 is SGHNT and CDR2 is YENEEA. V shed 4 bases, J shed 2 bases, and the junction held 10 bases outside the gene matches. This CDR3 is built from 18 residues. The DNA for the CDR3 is TGTGCCAGCAGCTCGCATCATGCTAGCGGGGGTAACACCGGGGAGCTGTTTTTT. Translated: CASSSHHASGGNTGELFF. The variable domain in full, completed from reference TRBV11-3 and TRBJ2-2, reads EAGVVQSPRYKIIEKKQPVAFWCNPISGHNTLYWYLQNLGQGPELLIRYENEEAVDDSQLPKDRFSAERLKGVDSTLKIQPAELGDSAVYLCASSSHHASGGNTGELFFGEGSRLTVL.

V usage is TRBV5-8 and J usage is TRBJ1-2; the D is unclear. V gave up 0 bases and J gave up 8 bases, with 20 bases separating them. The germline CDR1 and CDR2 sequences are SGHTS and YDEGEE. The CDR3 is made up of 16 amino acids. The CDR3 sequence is CASSLARLKSRGGYTF. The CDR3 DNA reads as TGTGCCAGCAGCTTGGCCCGTTTGAAGTCTCGTGGCGGCTACACCTTC.

The CDR3 loop is CATTGGGQGYGYTF. The CDR3 DNA follows: TGTGCCACCACAGGGGGAGGGCAGGGTTATGGCTACACCTTC. The chain links TRBV6-5 to TRBJ1-2; 8 bases match TRBD1. With 10 bases clipped from V and 5 bases from J, the junction kept 12 bases outside the gene matches. The germline CDR1 and CDR2 sequences are MNHEY and SVGAGI. The CDR3 covers 14 residues.

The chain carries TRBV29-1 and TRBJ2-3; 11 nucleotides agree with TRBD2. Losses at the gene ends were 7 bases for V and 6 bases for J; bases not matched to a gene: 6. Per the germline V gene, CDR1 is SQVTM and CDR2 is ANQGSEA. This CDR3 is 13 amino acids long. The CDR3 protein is CSAYSGREDTQYF. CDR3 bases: TGCAGCGCCTATAGCGGGAGGGAGGATACGCAGTATTTT.

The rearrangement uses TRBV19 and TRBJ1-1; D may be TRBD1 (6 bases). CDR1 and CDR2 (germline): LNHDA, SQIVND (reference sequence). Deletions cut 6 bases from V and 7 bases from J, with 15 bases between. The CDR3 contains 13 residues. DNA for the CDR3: TGTGCCAGTAGACAGGGATCACAGGGTGAAGCTTTCTTT. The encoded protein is CASRQGSQGEAFF.

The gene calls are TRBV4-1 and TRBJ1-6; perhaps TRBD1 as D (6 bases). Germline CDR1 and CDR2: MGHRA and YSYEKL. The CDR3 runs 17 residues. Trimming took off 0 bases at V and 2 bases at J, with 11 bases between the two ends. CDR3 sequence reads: CASSQEGRDTYNSPLHF. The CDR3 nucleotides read TGCGCCAGCAGCCAAGAGGGGAGGGACACCTATAATTCACCCCTCCACTTT.

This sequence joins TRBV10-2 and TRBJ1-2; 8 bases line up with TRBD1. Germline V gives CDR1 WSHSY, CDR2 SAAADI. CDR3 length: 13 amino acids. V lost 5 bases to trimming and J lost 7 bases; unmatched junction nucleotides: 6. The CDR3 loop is CASSPGGPLGYTF. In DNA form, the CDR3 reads TGCGCCAGCAGTCCAGGGGGCCCCCTTGGCTACACCTTC.

This chain's CDR3 is CASSARRGHQEAFF. The CDR3 region has the DNA TGTGCCAGCAGCGCCCGGCGCGGACACCAAGAAGCTTTCTTT. This chain joins TRBV7-2 and TRBJ1-1, with D perhaps TRBD1 (5 bases). Germline V gene sequence: CDR1 SGHTA, CDR2 FQGNSA. The CDR3 extends over 14 amino acids. V was pared by 5 bases and J by 8 bases, with 18 bases between.

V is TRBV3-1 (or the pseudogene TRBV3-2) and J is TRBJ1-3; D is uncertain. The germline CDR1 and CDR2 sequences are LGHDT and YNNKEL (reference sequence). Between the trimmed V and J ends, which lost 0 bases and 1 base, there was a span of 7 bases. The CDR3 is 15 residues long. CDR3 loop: CASSQDIMSGNTIYF. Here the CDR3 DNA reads TGTGCCAGCAGCCAAGATATCATGTCTGGAAACACCATATATTTT.

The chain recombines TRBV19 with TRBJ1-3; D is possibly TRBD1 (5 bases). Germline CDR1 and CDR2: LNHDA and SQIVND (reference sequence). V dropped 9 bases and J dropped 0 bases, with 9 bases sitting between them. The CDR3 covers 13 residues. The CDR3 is CASLGGSGNTIYF. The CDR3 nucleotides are TGTGCCAGCCTTGGGGGCTCTGGAAACACCATATATTTT.

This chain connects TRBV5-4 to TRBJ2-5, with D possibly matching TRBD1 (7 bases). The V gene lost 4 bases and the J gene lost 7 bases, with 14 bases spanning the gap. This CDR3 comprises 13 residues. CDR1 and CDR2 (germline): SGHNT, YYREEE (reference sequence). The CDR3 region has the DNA TGTGCCAGCAGCCGCGGGACAGAAAGGACCCAGTACTTC. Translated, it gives CASSRGTERTQYF.

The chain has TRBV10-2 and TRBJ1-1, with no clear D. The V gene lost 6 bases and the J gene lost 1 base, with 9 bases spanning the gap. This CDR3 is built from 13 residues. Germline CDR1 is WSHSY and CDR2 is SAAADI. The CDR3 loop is CASRSDENTEAFF. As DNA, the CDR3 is TGCGCCAGCAGGTCAGATGAGAACACTGAAGCTTTCTTT.

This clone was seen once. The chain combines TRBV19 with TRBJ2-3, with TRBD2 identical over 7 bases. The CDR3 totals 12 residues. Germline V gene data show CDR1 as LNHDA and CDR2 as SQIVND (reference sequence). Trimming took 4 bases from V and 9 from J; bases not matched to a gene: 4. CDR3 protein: CASSRLAQTQYF. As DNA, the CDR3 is TGTGCCAGTAGTAGACTAGCCCAAACGCAGTATTTT.

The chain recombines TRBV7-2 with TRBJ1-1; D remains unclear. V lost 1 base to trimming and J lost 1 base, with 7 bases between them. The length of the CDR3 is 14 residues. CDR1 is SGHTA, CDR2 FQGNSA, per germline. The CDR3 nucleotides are TGTGCCAGCAGCTTAGTACACGCGAACACTGAAGCTTTCTTT. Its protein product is CASSLVHANTEAFF.